Following are 25 T cell receptor beta chains from one sample sequenced in a study of beta chain features in type 1 diabetes. The isolated RNA, all of it, was reverse transcribed, so expressed TCRB transcripts were what got sequenced. Repertoires were generated with immunoSEQ multiplex PCR, while TCRdb's copy carries only in-frame clones and drops some. The sample carries 900,000 or so clones, about a sixth recorded once. Input material: naive CD4+ T cells from blood. All receptors derive from a woman in her late teens or twenties in good health.

The rearrangement uses TRBV7-8 and TRBJ1-1; TRBD1 matches 9 bases. The junction had 9 bases not matched to a gene; V was cut back by 3 bases and J by 1 base. CDR1 is SGHVS, CDR2 FQNEAQ, per germline. The CDR3 sequence is 17 residues long. This CDR3 is CASSFGNPGQGNTEAFF. The CDR3 DNA follows: TGTGCCAGCAGCTTTGGGAATCCGGGACAGGGGAACACTGAAGCTTTCTTT.

CDR3 loop: CASSLGPSGVPDTQYF. Here the CDR3 DNA reads TGTGCCAGCAGCTTAGGGCCTAGCGGGGTACCAGATACGCAGTATTTT. The rearrangement uses TRBV11-2 and TRBJ2-3, with 9 bases lining up with TRBD2. V trimming: 1 base; J trimming: 4 bases; junction bases outside the gene matches: 6. The germline CDR1 and CDR2 sequences are SGHAT and FQNNGV. CDR3 size: 16 residues.

In its sample, this clone was seen a few times. The rearrangement uses TRBV10-3 and TRBJ2-3, with 10 bases matching TRBD1. This CDR3 contains 19 residues. Germline-derived CDR1 and CDR2 are ENHRY and SYGVKD. The trim removed 7 bases at V and 4 bases at J, leaving 20 bases unmatched. CDR3 coding DNA: TGTGCCATCAAGGCCCCGGTGGGGGACAGGGGCCTGAGTGCAGATACGCAGTATTTT. This translates into CAIKAPVGDRGLSADTQYF.

J is TRBJ2-3 and V is TRBV5-4, with 15 bases identical to TRBD2. With V trimmed by 5 bases and J by 13 bases, 5 bases remained unmatched. Germline V gives CDR1 SGHNT, CDR2 YYREEE (reference sequence). This CDR3 has 13 residues. CDR3 amino acids: CASRGTSGRKEYF. The CDR3 DNA reads TGTGCCAGCAGAGGGACTAGCGGGAGGAAGGAGTATTTT.

This clone appeared a few times. J is TRBJ2-1 and V is TRBV6-6; 8 bases map to TRBD2. Germline lookup yields CDR1 MNHNY and CDR2 SVGAGI (reference sequence). J lost 11 bases, V lost 5 bases, and 11 bases had no gene match. The CDR3 is 14 amino acids. The CDR3 loop reads CASSAGTRATQQFF. Written as DNA, the CDR3 is TGTGCCAGCAGTGCCGGGACTAGAGCCACTCAGCAGTTCTTC.

Note on this clone: The junction does not match germline at one end; this may be a read error. The genes are TRBV2 and TRBJ1-2; 7 nucleotides line up with TRBD1. The V gene's germline CDR1 is SNHLY and CDR2 FYNNEI. CDR3 size: 16 residues. Written as DNA, the CDR3 is TGTGCCAGCAGGGAAGTACCGGGACAGAAGAACTATGGCTACACCTTC. Amino acids: CASREVPGQKNYGYTF.

In this sample, this clone turned up a few times. Other DNA variants within this sample encode the same CDR3. The chain links TRBV19 to TRBJ2-5, with 14 bases identical to TRBD2. Germline V lookup: CDR1 LNHDA, CDR2 SQIVND (reference sequence). This CDR3 spans 16 amino acids. V lost 6 bases and J lost 1; bases outside the gene matches: 4. This CDR3 reads CASSIGLAGGQETQYF. In nucleotides, the CDR3 is TGTGCCAGTAGCATCGGACTAGCGGGAGGCCAAGAGACCCAGTACTTC.

The chain uses TRBV7-6 and TRBJ2-5; D is unresolved. The V end was cut by 1 base, the J end by 5 bases, with 8 bases between. Per the germline V gene, CDR1 is SGHVS and CDR2 is FNYEAQ. This CDR3 comprises 13 residues. CDR3: CASSLEAEETQYF. In nucleotides, the CDR3 is TGTGCCAGCAGCTTAGAGGCCGAGGAGACCCAGTACTTC. Complete variable domain (other parts from reference TRBV7-6 and TRBJ2-5): GAGVSQSPRYKVTKRGQDVALRCDPISGHVSLYWYRQALGQGPEFLTYFNYEAQQDKSGLPNDRFSAERPEGSISTLTIQRTEQRDSAMYRCASSLEAEETQYFGPGTRLLVL.

This clone was observed a handful of times. This rearrangement joins TRBV7-2 to TRBJ2-7, with D unclear. Germline V gene lookup returns CDR1 SGHTA and CDR2 FQGNSA. CDR3 length: 13 residues. Trimming stripped 3 bases from V and 5 bases from J, with 11 bases between. The CDR3 here is CASSLRFPDEQYF. For the CDR3, the DNA is TGTGCCAGCAGCTTGCGCTTCCCAGACGAGCAGTACTTC.

V usage is TRBV29-1 and J usage is TRBJ2-5; TRBD2 matches 12 bases. The J call may be wrong; the DNA end is better matched by TRBJ2-7. The CDR3 loop spans 16 amino acids. Germline V gene lookup returns CDR1 SQVTM and CDR2 ANQGSEA. Written as DNA, the CDR3 is TGCAGCGTTACTGGGCTCATGGGACTAGCGGGTTACGAGCAGTACTTC. Protein: CSVTGLMGLAGYEQYF.

This rearrangement joins TRBV11-3 to TRBJ2-4; D is unresolved. Germline CDR1 SGHNT, CDR2 YENEEA. There are 17 residues in the CDR3. The V end was cut by 3 bases, the J end by 2 bases, with 17 bases between. In nucleotides, the CDR3 is TGTGCCAGCAGCTTTTCTATCCCCCCAACGACCAAAAACATTCAGTACTTC. This codes for CASSFSIPPTTKNIQYF.

This clone has only a few counts. This chain links TRBV7-2 with TRBJ2-7, with a weak D call TRBD2 (5 bases). Germline CDR1 is SGHTA and CDR2 is FQGNSA. There are 14 residues in the CDR3. The V and J ends lost 3 bases and 4 bases respectively, with 13 bases between them. CDR3 in amino acids: CASSFGGLGYEQYF. DNA of the CDR3: TGTGCCAGCAGCTTTGGAGGCTTGGGTTACGAGCAGTACTTC. Together with reference TRBV7-2 and TRBJ2-7, the CDR3 gives the full variable domain: GAGVSQSPSNKVTEKGKDVELRCDPISGHTALYWYRQSLGQGLEFLIYFQGNSAPDKSGLPSDRFSAERTGGSVSTLTIQRTQQEDSAVYLCASSFGGLGYEQYFGPGTRLTVT.

V and J are TRBV6-5 and TRBJ2-7; D possibly corresponds to TRBD1 (6 bases). The CDR3 is 15 amino acids. Germline assignment: CDR1 MNHEY and CDR2 SVGAGI. The V end lost 0 bases, the J end lost 2 bases, and 11 bases lay between the germline ends. CDR3 bases: TGTGCCAGCAGTTACTCGAGGCAGGGGACCTACGAGCAGTACTTC. Translating it yields CASSYSRQGTYEQYF.

CDR3 bases: TGTGCCAGCAGCGTAGTTCCGGGAGGGCCAAGCGAGCAGTACTTC. Translation gives CASSVVPGGPSEQYF. The chain employs TRBV9 and TRBJ2-7, with 8 bases aligning to TRBD2. The CDR3 totals 15 residues. Germline V gene data show CDR1 as SGDLS and CDR2 as YYNGEE. The V and J ends lost 0 bases and 6 bases, in that order; junction bases with no gene match: 8.

The chain links TRBV10-3 to TRBJ2-7; 12 bases map to TRBD2. Germline trimming cut 3 bases from V and 8 bases from J; bases unmatched to any gene: 5. The CDR3 is 14 amino acids. Germline values: CDR1 ENHRY, CDR2 SYGVKD. The CDR3 DNA sequence: TGTGCCATCAGTGACTCGACTAGCGGGAGCCAGCAGTACTTC. It translates to CAISDSTSGSQQYF.

The table lists this clone with a few counts. The chain combines TRBV4-3 with TRBJ2-7, with TRBD2 matching over 15 bases. CDR3 length: 16 residues. The V gene's germline CDR1 is LGHNA and CDR2 YSLEER. Unmatched junction bases numbered 2, after V lost 3 bases and J lost 2 bases. The DNA of the CDR3 is TGCGCCAGCAGCCAGGGACTAGCGGGAGGCCCCTACGAGCAGTACTTC. It is translated as CASSQGLAGGPYEQYF.

This clone turned up a few times. The CDR3 loop is CASSLAPRTDTQYF. CDR3 DNA: TGTGCCAGCAGCTTAGCGCCCCGGACAGATACGCAGTATTTT. This rearrangement joins TRBV11-2 to TRBJ2-3; D remains ambiguous. The CDR3 totals 14 residues. Germline CDR1 SGHAT, CDR2 FQNNGV. V was pared by 1 base and J by 3 bases, with 8 bases between. The full variable domain, completed using reference TRBV11-2 and TRBJ2-3, is EAGVAQSPRYKIIEKRQSVAFWCNPISGHATLYWYQQILGQGPKLLIQFQNNGVVDDSQLPKDRFSAERLKGVDSTLKIQPAKLEDSAVYLCASSLAPRTDTQYFGPGTRLTVL.

The rearrangement links TRBV7-2 to TRBJ2-1, with D perhaps matching TRBD1 (6 bases). CDR1 and CDR2 from the germline V gene are SGHTA and FQGNSA. This CDR3 is built from 16 residues. Trimming left V 2 bases short and J 5 bases short, with 16 bases between. CDR3 sequence: CASSLLFRGSHNEQFF. As DNA, the CDR3 is TGTGCCAGCAGCTTATTGTTTAGGGGGTCACACAATGAGCAGTTCTTC.

This clone has a handful of counts. The chain joins TRBV4-3 to TRBJ2-7, with D maybe TRBD1 (7 bases). This CDR3 comprises 14 residues. Per germline, CDR1 LGHNA and CDR2 YSLEER. V gave up 0 bases and J gave up 7 bases, with 13 bases separating them. The CDR3 sequence: CASSQDGRGREQYF. The DNA for the CDR3 is TGCGCCAGCAGCCAAGATGGCAGGGGGAGGGAGCAGTACTTC.

The chain carries TRBV18 and TRBJ1-4; D call uncertain. This CDR3 contains 13 residues. Trimming left V 6 bases short and J 4 bases short, with 9 bases between. Germline V CDR1 and CDR2: KGHSH, LQKENI. The CDR3 nucleotides are TGTGCCAGCTCGTCCAGAAGTAATGAAAAACTGTTTTTT. It is translated as CASSSRSNEKLFF.

This clone was counted between two and nine times. The chain employs TRBV25-1 and TRBJ2-3, with 12 bases lining up with TRBD2. From germline, CDR1 is MGHDK and CDR2 SYGVNS. CDR3 length equals 18 residues. Unmatched junction bases numbered 17, after V lost 3 bases and J lost 10 bases. The CDR3 coding sequence is TGTGCCAGCAGTGATCGTGGAACGGGACTAGCGGGCACCTTTCCGCAGTATTTT. Translation: CASSDRGTGLAGTFPQYF.

The V and J genes are TRBV7-2 and TRBJ2-2, with 11 positions matching TRBD2. Looked up from germline, CDR1 is SGHTA and CDR2 is FQGNSA. The V gene end was trimmed by 5 bases and the J gene end by 8 bases; junction bases not matched to a gene: 10. CDR3 size: 16 residues. Written as DNA, the CDR3 is TGTGCCAGCAGCACGACTAGCGGGACAAAGACAGGGGAGCTGTTTTTT. This codes for CASSTTSGTKTGELFF.

V is TRBV4-2 and J is TRBJ2-1, with 10 bases lining up with TRBD2. Germline CDR1 and CDR2: LGHNA and YNFKEQ. Unmatched junction bases numbered 2, after V lost 2 bases and J lost 4 bases. This CDR3 region has 15 residues. The chain's CDR3 is CASSQKREGYNEQFF. CDR3 nucleotides: TGTGCCAGCAGCCAAAAGCGGGAGGGGTACAATGAGCAGTTCTTC.

The table lists this clone with a few counts. The J gene is TRBJ2-7, the V gene TRBV5-1; 8 nucleotides align to TRBD2. The CDR3 has 16 residues. The V segment lost 0 bases and the J segment 0 bases; nucleotides outside the gene matches: 5. Germline V gene data show CDR1 as SGHRS and CDR2 as YFSETQ. CDR3 sequence (DNA): TGCGCCAGCAGCTTGGCGCCAGCGGGGGACTCCTACGAGCAGTACTTC. It specifies CASSLAPAGDSYEQYF.

This clone appeared a few times. The chain combines TRBV7-9 with TRBJ2-1; possible D gene TRBD2, 5 bases. Per germline, CDR1 SEHNR and CDR2 FQNEAQ (reference sequence). This CDR3 spans 16 amino acids. V was shortened by 4 bases and J by 1 base, with 14 bases between the two germline ends. The DNA of the CDR3 is TGTGCCAGCAGCTCGTCAAGCGGAGGATCCTACAATGAGCAGTTCTTC. Translating gives CASSSSSGGSYNEQFF.